The sequence of this T cell receptor beta chain was determined in a study of shared clonotypes between healthy human individuals. General observations from the study: Estimated richness values were generally larger in naive subsets than in memory subsets.

As to this clone: Its antigen remains unidentified.

A CD45RA+ naive subset and a CD45RA-negative memory subset were split from CD4+ cells. Execution of the assay was at deep level. Assay used: immunoSEQ multiplex PCR; TCRdb lists only in-frame clones, some missing. The table records roughly 2.5 million clones, around 90% of them present only once. The sequence was obtained from a man aged 18 to 30 in good health. The specimen sequenced was naive CD4+ T cells sorted from blood. Specified subset: CD45RA+ positively selected.

CDR3 sequence reads: CASSLDRGTITDTQYF. The CDR3 DNA follows: TGTGCCAGCAGCTTAGATCGTGGAACGATCACAGATACGCAGTATTTT. The gene calls are TRBV11-2 and TRBJ2-3; no reliable D call. The CDR3 loop spans 16 amino acids. Germline V gene lookup returns CDR1 SGHAT and CDR2 FQNNGV. V lost 0 bases and J 2 bases, leaving 12 bases between the germline ends. The variable domain in full, completed from reference TRBV11-2 and TRBJ2-3, reads EAGVAQSPRYKIIEKRQSVAFWCNPISGHATLYWYQQILGQGPKLLIQFQNNGVVDDSQLPKDRFSAERLKGVDSTLKIQPAKLEDSAVYLCASSLDRGTITDTQYFGPGTRLTVL.